A single sample gave rise to the 31 T cell receptor beta chains below, sequenced in a study of post-analysis software for immune sequencing data. Presence of unique molecular identifiers characterized the TCR beta cDNA libraries. TCRdb reprocessed the PCR reads via MiXCR and lists one record per CDR3 protein. The sample carries under 200,000 distinct CDR3 sequences, 30% to 45% recorded once. The source was blood, collected after autologous hematopoietic stem cell transplantation. These receptors all stem from a girl under 18 with multiple sclerosis.

This clonotype was picked up a small number of times. The V and J genes are TRBV5-1 and TRBJ2-5; 9 positions match TRBD2. The CDR3 consists of 15 residues. Trimming at V came to 0 bases and at J to 4 bases, leaving 4 bases not matched to a gene. Germline lookup yields CDR1 SGHRS and CDR2 YFSETQ. This CDR3 is CASSLAVAGAETQYF. For the CDR3, the DNA is TGCGCCAGCAGCTTGGCCGTAGCGGGGGCAGAGACCCAGTACTTC.

The chain has TRBV4-2 and TRBJ1-2; 7 nucleotides align to TRBD1. The CDR3 is 14 residues long. Looked up from germline, CDR1 is LGHNA and CDR2 is YNFKEQ. The J segment lost 7 bases and the V segment lost 3 bases, leaving 8 bases of the junction unmatched. The CDR3 DNA follows: TGTGCCAGCAGCCACTCAGGGGGAACGATTGGCTACACCTTC. This codes for CASSHSGGTIGYTF.

The rearrangement links TRBV6-6 to TRBJ2-7, with unresolved D. This CDR3 has 17 amino acids. CDR1 and CDR2 (germline): MNHNY, SVGAGI (reference sequence). Trimming removed 2 bases from V and 0 bases from J, with 17 bases in between. CDR3 sequence reads: CASSYDYPGGASYEQYF. DNA for the CDR3: TGTGCCAGCAGTTACGATTACCCTGGCGGTGCCTCCTACGAGCAGTACTTC.

The V call is TRBV6-2 or TRBV6-3, the J call TRBJ2-7; 8 bases agree with TRBD2. V gave up 0 bases and J gave up 6 bases; unmatched junction bases: 4. Germline CDR1 is MNHEY and CDR2 is SVGEGT. This CDR3 has 14 amino acids. CDR3 coding DNA: TGTGCCAGCAGTTACTCCGGGACTAGTCGCGAGCAGTACTTC. Its translation: CASSYSGTSREQYF.

This clonotype was observed a handful of times. The chain carries TRBV13 and TRBJ1-1; no clear D gene. The V end lost 4 bases, the J end lost 5 bases, and 14 bases lay between the germline ends. This CDR3 spans 14 amino acids. Germline lookup yields CDR1 PRHDT and CDR2 FYEKMQ (reference sequence). The CDR3 sequence: CASSSLDARTEAFF. Written as DNA, the CDR3 is TGTGCCAGCAGCTCCCTGGACGCCCGGACTGAAGCTTTCTTT.

The chain carries TRBV7-8 and TRBJ2-5, with TRBD1 as a possible D gene (5 bases). Per the germline V gene, CDR1 is SGHVS and CDR2 is FQNEAQ. This CDR3 is built from 16 residues. V was cut by 7 bases and J by 1 base, with 19 bases left in between. The CDR3 loop is CASTIFRVPRQETQYF. The CDR3 coding sequence is TGTGCCAGCACCATTTTCAGGGTGCCGCGCCAAGAGACCCAGTACTTC.

The V and J genes are TRBV6-5 and TRBJ2-7, with TRBD2 matching 9 bases. V lost 7 bases, J lost 3 bases, and 7 bases stayed unmatched. The CDR3 loop spans 14 amino acids. CDR1 MNHEY and CDR2 SVGAGI come from the germline V gene. Here the CDR3 DNA reads TGTGCCAGCATGGGGTGGCGGGAGGGCTACGAGCAGTACTTC. Protein: CASMGWREGYEQYF.

This clonotype was detected only a few times. This sequence joins TRBV7-7 and TRBJ2-1; 13 positions agree with TRBD2. The CDR3 has 15 residues. Germline V lookup: CDR1 SSHAT, CDR2 FNYEAQ (reference sequence). V gave up 6 bases and J gave up 10 bases; unmatched junction bases: 9. This chain's CDR3 is CASSKGLAGADEQFF. The CDR3 DNA is TGTGCCAGCAGTAAAGGACTAGCGGGGGCGGACGAGCAGTTCTTC.

This clonotype has at least ten counts. The V and J genes are TRBV20-1 and TRBJ2-7; 7 bases are a match to TRBD2. This CDR3 spans 17 amino acids. V gave up 5 bases and J gave up 4 bases; unmatched junction bases: 20. Germline V gene data show CDR1 as DFQATT and CDR2 as SNEGSKA (reference sequence). In nucleotides, the CDR3 is TGCAGTGCTCAAGGAAAACAAGGGGCGGGAGAGTGGTACGAGCAGTACTTC. It is translated as CSAQGKQGAGEWYEQYF.

This chain uses TRBV5-1 with TRBJ1-2, with D hard to call. The CDR3 has 15 residues. V was clipped by 1 base and J by 1 base, with 11 bases between them. The germline gives CDR1 SGHRS, CDR2 YFSETQ. CDR3 sequence reads: CASSLWPGSNYGYTF. CDR3 coding DNA: TGCGCCAGCAGCTTGTGGCCAGGAAGTAACTATGGCTACACCTTC.

The J gene is TRBJ2-1, the V gene TRBV20-1, with 7 positions matching TRBD2. The CDR3 consists of 16 residues. The trim removed 1 base at V and 2 bases at J, leaving 8 bases unmatched. Germline V gene data show CDR1 as DFQATT and CDR2 as SNEGSKA (reference sequence). CDR3 region: CSARGKGRAPYNEQFF. The CDR3 nucleotides read TGCAGTGCTAGAGGGAAGGGGAGGGCCCCCTACAATGAGCAGTTCTTC.

This chain connects TRBV6-2 or TRBV6-3 to TRBJ2-7, with 7 bases matching TRBD1. This CDR3 region has 18 residues. Germline values: CDR1 MNHEY, CDR2 SVGEGT. The trim removed 4 bases at V and 4 bases at J, leaving 19 bases unmatched. CDR3 amino acids: CASSFDRVIPANIYEQYF. CDR3 DNA: TGTGCCAGCAGTTTTGACAGGGTGATCCCCGCGAACATTTACGAGCAGTACTTC.

V is TRBV19 and J is TRBJ2-5, with 8 bases that match TRBD1. The J call may be faulty, since TRBJ2-7 better matches the DNA end. CDR3 length: 12 residues. The germline CDR1 and CDR2 sequences are LNHDA and SQIVND (reference sequence). CDR3: CASSPDRVEQYF. CDR3 nucleotides: TGTGCCAGTAGTCCGGACAGGGTCGAGCAGTACTTC.

V usage is TRBV12-3 or TRBV12-4 and J usage is TRBJ1-1, with D unclear. The CDR3 totals 12 residues. With 6 bases removed from V and 9 bases from J, the gap between germline ends came to 14 bases. CDR3 sequence (DNA): TGTGCCAGCAGCCACGGGCCTGGGAAAGCTTTCTTT. Protein: CASSHGPGKAFF.

V and J are TRBV6-6 and TRBJ2-7, with 7 bases that match TRBD2. The length of the CDR3 is 15 residues. In germline, CDR1 is MNHNY, CDR2 SVGAGI (reference sequence). V dropped 10 bases and J dropped 2; count of bases not matched to a gene: 14. The CDR3 bases are TGTGCCACTTGGCACGGGAAGACTAGCCCCTACGAGCAGTACTTC. This translates into CATWHGKTSPYEQYF.

The chain combines TRBV6-5 with TRBJ1-2; D is unresolved. Between the trimmed V and J ends, which lost 8 bases and 4 bases, there was a span of 17 bases. Germline values: CDR1 MNHEY, CDR2 SVGAGI. This CDR3 comprises 14 residues. The CDR3 sequence: CASSGTRFTYGYTF. For the CDR3, the DNA is TGTGCCAGCTCGGGAACACGCTTTACCTATGGCTACACCTTC.

This clonotype was counted only a few times. The CDR3 region has the DNA TGTGCCAGCAGGCACCGGGAGACTGAAGCTTTCTTT. The encoded protein is CASRHRETEAFF. This chain connects TRBV27 to TRBJ1-1; no definite D call. Germline CDR1 MNHEY, CDR2 SMNVEV (reference sequence). CDR3 length: 12 amino acids. V was clipped by 6 bases and J by 5 bases, with 10 bases between them.

The chain uses TRBV6-1 and TRBJ1-6, with unresolved D. Germline CDR1 is MNHNS and CDR2 is SASEGT. CDR3 length: 14 residues. V was clipped by 6 bases and J by 7 bases, with 13 bases between them. CDR3 sequence: CASSERKQNSPLHF. CDR3 nucleotide sequence: TGTGCCAGCAGCGAGAGAAAACAAAATTCACCCCTCCACTTT.

The V and J genes are TRBV4-1 and TRBJ2-7; a weak D match, TRBD1 (5 bases). V was shortened by 3 bases and J by 0 bases, with 18 bases between the two germline ends. The CDR3 covers 17 residues. Per the germline V gene, CDR1 is MGHRA and CDR2 is YSYEKL. CDR3 in amino acids: CASSQTYPSDTSYEQYF. The CDR3 coding sequence is TGCGCCAGCAGCCAGACATACCCATCGGACACCTCCTACGAGCAGTACTTC.

This rearrangement joins TRBV5-1 to TRBJ1-5; TRBD1 might be the D (6 bases). Trimming stripped 0 bases from V and 9 bases from J, with 10 bases between. The V gene's germline CDR1 is SGHRS and CDR2 YFSETQ. This CDR3 has 13 residues. CDR3 bases: TGCGCCAGCAGCTTGGAGGGGGATCGGCCCCAGCATTTT. It translates to CASSLEGDRPQHF.

As concerns this clonotype: Sequence at one end of the junction differs from germline and may be a read error. The chain uses TRBV20-1 and TRBJ2-7, with D perhaps matching TRBD2 (5 bases). The germline V gene encodes CDR1 DFQATT and CDR2 SNEGSKA (reference sequence). CDR3 length: 12 residues. CDR3 DNA sequence: TGCAGGGCTAGACAACTAGCCTACGAGCAGTACTTC. This codes for CRARQLAYEQYF.

This chain joins TRBV25-1 and TRBJ1-2; possibly TRBD1 for D (6 bases). There are 12 residues in the CDR3. The germline CDR1 and CDR2 sequences are MGHDK and SYGVNS. V lost 5 bases to trimming and J lost 7 bases, with 11 bases between them. CDR3 loop: CASSLQGIGYTF. CDR3 sequence (DNA): TGTGCCAGCAGTCTACAGGGAATTGGCTACACCTTC.

The chain combines TRBV5-1 with TRBJ2-3; tentative D call: TRBD1 (6 bases). Germline CDR1 reads SGHRS; CDR2 reads YFSETQ. The V end was cut by 0 bases, the J end by 2 bases, with 16 bases between. The CDR3 totals 17 residues. In nucleotides, the CDR3 is TGCGCCAGCAGCTTGGAGAGCCGGGACACCTTCACAGATACGCAGTATTTT. Amino acids: CASSLESRDTFTDTQYF.

By sample fraction, this clonotype is large (0.1 to 1%). The V gene is TRBV20-1, the J gene TRBJ2-3; 10 nucleotides line up with TRBD2. CDR3 length: 18 amino acids. Looked up from germline, CDR1 is DFQATT and CDR2 is SNEGSKA (reference sequence). J gave up 1 base and V 3 bases, and 13 bases lay outside the gene matches. The CDR3: CSARMGLALTLGTDTQYF. The CDR3 DNA is TGCAGTGCTAGGATGGGACTAGCGCTTACGTTGGGCACAGATACGCAGTATTTT.

The table lists this clonotype with a few counts. The chain employs TRBV7-8 and TRBJ2-7, with D tentatively TRBD2 (5 bases). V was pared by 0 bases and J by 2 bases, with 8 bases between. The CDR3 runs 14 residues. Germline CDR1 is SGHVS and CDR2 is FQNEAQ. CDR3 coding DNA: TGTGCCAGCAGCTTAGCCCCCGGGACCTACGAGCAGTACTTC. Its protein is CASSLAPGTYEQYF.

As to this clonotype: The germline gene is not matched at one end of the junction; a read error may be the cause. The V and J genes are TRBV2 and TRBJ2-5; D is unresolved. The CDR3 runs to 13 residues. The germline gives CDR1 SNHLY, CDR2 FYNNEI. This CDR3 reads CASTTAPSGTQYF. As DNA, the CDR3 is TGTGCGAGCACCACAGCACCCTCCGGGACCCAGTACTTC.

This clonotype was counted ten times or more. The V and J genes are TRBV6-1 and TRBJ2-1, with 7 nucleotides matching TRBD2. The J segment lost 1 base and the V segment lost 0 bases, leaving 6 bases of the junction unmatched. The CDR3 loop spans 17 amino acids. Germline V gene data show CDR1 as MNHNS and CDR2 as SASEGT. The CDR3 protein is CASSEADSGGSYNEQFF. CDR3 nucleotide sequence: TGTGCCAGCAGTGAAGCTGACTCGGGGGGTTCCTACAATGAGCAGTTCTTC.

The chain uses TRBV29-1 and TRBJ1-4; a weak D match, TRBD1 (5 bases). The V gene lost 4 bases and the J gene lost 14 bases, with 17 bases spanning the gap. The CDR3 sequence is 12 residues long. Per germline, CDR1 SQVTM and CDR2 ANQGSEA. The CDR3 spells CSVAPGTGHLFF. CDR3 DNA: TGCAGCGTTGCCCCCGGGACCGGGCACCTGTTTTTT.

The chain carries TRBV20-1 and TRBJ2-7; D remains ambiguous. The J call may be in error: the DNA end matches TRBJ2-5 better. This CDR3 spans 15 amino acids. Germline values: CDR1 DFQATT, CDR2 SNEGSKA (reference sequence). CDR3 sequence: CSARDPRASVGTQYF. The CDR3 DNA reads as TGCAGTGCTAGAGATCCCCGGGCGAGCGTTGGGACCCAGTACTTC.

V and J are TRBV2 and TRBJ1-1, with no clear D. This CDR3 region has 13 residues. The V gene's germline CDR1 is SNHLY and CDR2 FYNNEI. Trimming removed 5 bases at V and 1 base at J, with 8 bases between. This chain's CDR3 is CASSWAPNTEAFF. CDR3 DNA: TGTGCCAGCAGTTGGGCTCCGAACACTGAAGCTTTCTTT.

The rearrangement uses TRBV30 and TRBJ2-7; 13 bases map to TRBD2. The CDR3 is made up of 17 amino acids. The germline V gene has CDR1 GTSNPN and CDR2 SVGIG (reference sequence). The J segment lost 6 bases and the V segment lost 4 bases, leaving 15 bases of the junction unmatched. This CDR3 is CAWNHHRTSGSLGEQYF. The CDR3 DNA follows: TGTGCCTGGAACCATCATAGGACTAGCGGGAGTCTCGGCGAGCAGTACTTC.